This T cell receptor beta chain was recovered during a study of blood T cell repertoires in COVID-19. Study as a whole: COVID-19 samples collected from the United States, Italy and Spain covered acute and convalescent phases. From T cells, B-cell-depleted T cells, or PBMCs came the material, which was cDNA or gDNA.

Germline CDR1 SGHVS, CDR2 FNYEAQ. CDR3 size: 16 residues. The V gene end was trimmed by 4 bases and the J gene end by 2 bases; junction bases not matched to a gene: 11. Authors' data handling: It was from reference gene primer amplification that nucleated cell counts were estimated. Libraries were prepared by immunoSEQ multiplex PCR; TCRdb keeps only in-frame clonotypes and omits some of them. The V and J calls and the clone size are those of that table, but D and trimming were determined from the DNA. The table includes some 72,000 clones, more than 85% detected once. The material sequenced was peripheral blood. The chain uses TRBV7-6 and TRBJ2-7, with 7 bases identical to TRBD1. This sequence was found in a man aged 60 to 75 with acute or convalescent COVID-19. The CDR3 nucleotides read TGTGCCAGCAGCTCCCCCACGGACAGGTCCCCCTACGAGCAGTACTTC. This gives the protein CASSSPTDRSPYEQYF.